Each of the 20 T cell receptor beta chains below was sequenced from the same sample in a study of cytomegalovirus exposure and HLA in healthy donors. Both 60 Vbeta primers and 13 Jbeta primers went into the PCR. The protocol was immunoSEQ multiplex PCR, while the TCRdb copy is restricted to in-frame clones and leaves out a portion. The table lists around 170,000 clones, 84% of them singletons. Sample: PBMCs. The receptors shown here come from a boy aged 2-15 years in good health and CMV-seronegative.

This clone appeared a few times. V usage is TRBV6-6 and J usage is TRBJ2-1, with D possibly being TRBD1 (7 bases). V was clipped by 6 bases and J by 4 bases, with 16 bases between them. The CDR3 loop spans 15 amino acids. The germline CDR1 and CDR2 sequences are MNHNY and SVGAGI (reference sequence). CDR3 DNA: TGTGCCAGCAGGGCCGGGACAGCGGGTTACAATGAGCAGTTCTTC. It translates to CASRAGTAGYNEQFF.

The chain has TRBV29-1 and TRBJ1-2, with 8 bases identical to TRBD1. This CDR3 region has 12 residues. Germline lookup yields CDR1 SQVTM and CDR2 ANQGSEA. V dropped 2 bases and J dropped 6; count of bases not matched to a gene: 2. The CDR3, as DNA: TGCAGCGTTGAACAGGGGGCAGATGGCTACACCTTC. Residues: CSVEQGADGYTF.

This clone appeared a few times. The chain is built from TRBV29-1 and TRBJ1-3; D remains ambiguous. The germline V gene encodes CDR1 SQVTM and CDR2 ANQGSEA. The CDR3 runs to 12 residues. Trimming cost V 3 bases and J 2 bases, with 5 bases left between them. This chain's CDR3 is CSVDTAGNTIYF. DNA for the CDR3: TGCAGCGTTGATACGGCTGGAAACACCATATATTTT.

The chain recombines TRBV11-2 with TRBJ2-3, with 10 nucleotides matching TRBD2. CDR1 is SGHAT and CDR2 is FQNNGV in the germline V gene. Trimming at V came to 5 bases and at J to 6 bases, leaving 17 bases not matched to a gene. The CDR3 runs 18 residues. Here the CDR3 reads CASSRSGRAREGYDTQYF. The CDR3 DNA reads TGTGCCAGCAGCCGCAGCGGGAGGGCCAGGGAAGGCTACGATACGCAGTATTTT.

The chain couples TRBV7-8 to TRBJ1-4; D is unresolved. CDR3 length equals 14 residues. V dropped 3 bases and J dropped 6 bases, with 11 bases sitting between them. Germline loops: CDR1 SGHVS, CDR2 FQNEAQ. CDR3 coding DNA: TGTGCCAGCAGCTTGATTTTAGAGGATGAAAAACTGTTTTTT. Protein product: CASSLILEDEKLFF.

The rearrangement uses TRBV2 and TRBJ1-5, with 8 bases fitting TRBD1. Germline CDR1 and CDR2: SNHLY and FYNNEI. The CDR3 covers 15 residues. J lost 1 base, V lost 5 bases, and 4 bases had no gene match. CDR3 loop: CASSQQGVSNQPQHF. As DNA, the CDR3 is TGTGCCAGCAGTCAACAGGGGGTAAGCAATCAGCCCCAGCATTTT. Together with reference TRBV2 and TRBJ1-5, the CDR3 gives the full variable domain: EPEVTQTPSHQVTQMGQEVILRCVPISNHLYFYWYRQILGQKVEFLVSFYNNEISEKSEIFDDQFSVERPDGSNFTLKIRSTKLEDSAMYFCASSQQGVSNQPQHFGDGTRLSIL.

The rearrangement uses TRBV27 and TRBJ2-1, with 11 bases that match TRBD2. The CDR3 runs to 16 residues. Trimming removed 5 bases from V and 10 bases from J; junction bases left unmatched: 13. Per germline, CDR1 MNHEY and CDR2 SMNVEV (reference sequence). CDR3 sequence reads: CASSRVTSGGLKEQFF. The CDR3 nucleotides read TGTGCCAGCAGTCGAGTAACTAGCGGGGGACTAAAGGAGCAGTTCTTC.

This chain links TRBV7-9 with TRBJ2-1; 9 bases fit TRBD2. Germline trimming cut 6 bases from V and 7 bases from J; bases unmatched to any gene: 13. The germline V gene encodes CDR1 SEHNR and CDR2 FQNEAQ (reference sequence). The CDR3 runs 16 residues. For the CDR3, the DNA is TGTGCCAGCAGTCCCTTAGCGGGAGCACTGGGGAATGAGCAGTTCTTC. Protein: CASSPLAGALGNEQFF.

The CDR3 DNA is TGTGCCAGCAGCAACCGGGACAGGGGGACCTATGGCTACACCTTC. It codes for CASSNRDRGTYGYTF. The rearrangement joins TRBV11-3 to TRBJ1-2, with 11 bases lining up with TRBD1. After removal of 5 bases from V and 4 bases from J, the junction contained 6 bases not matched to a gene. Germline V gene lookup returns CDR1 SGHNT and CDR2 YENEEA. This CDR3 is built from 15 residues. Together with reference TRBV11-3 and TRBJ1-2, the CDR3 gives the full variable domain: EAGVVQSPRYKIIEKKQPVAFWCNPISGHNTLYWYLQNLGQGPELLIRYENEEAVDDSQLPKDRFSAERLKGVDSTLKIQPAELGDSAVYLCASSNRDRGTYGYTFGSGTRLTVV.

V and J are TRBV25-1 and TRBJ2-5; a possible D gene is TRBD2 (6 bases). The J call may be faulty, since TRBJ2-7 better matches the DNA end. Germline V gives CDR1 MGHDK, CDR2 SYGVNS. The CDR3 loop spans 13 amino acids. CDR3 region: CASSAQGGAEQYF. DNA for the CDR3: TGTGCCAGCAGTGCGCAGGGAGGCGCCGAGCAGTACTTC.

The chain carries TRBV7-9 and TRBJ2-7, with D maybe TRBD2 (6 bases). Germline V gene lookup returns CDR1 SEHNR and CDR2 FQNEAQ (reference sequence). This CDR3 comprises 14 residues. V shed 3 bases and J shed 6 bases, with 15 bases lying between them. In DNA, the CDR3 is TGTGCCAGCAGCTTGCGGGAACAAATTCTCGAGCAGTACTTC. This translates into CASSLREQILEQYF. Together with reference TRBV7-9 and TRBJ2-7, the CDR3 gives the full variable domain: DTGVSQNPRHKITKRGQNVTFRCDPISEHNRLYWYRQTLGQGPEFLTYFQNEAQLEKSRLLSDRFSAERPKGSFSTLEIQRTEQGDSAMYLCASSLREQILEQYFGPGTRLTVT.

Here the CDR3 reads CASSPLWAVESEKLFF. CDR3 nucleotide sequence: TGTGCCAGCAGTCCGCTCTGGGCAGTTGAAAGTGAAAAACTGTTTTTT. The gene calls are TRBV28 and TRBJ1-4; D gene ambiguous. CDR1 is MDHEN and CDR2 is SYDVKM in the germline V gene. CDR3 length equals 16 residues. V gave up 5 bases and J gave up 7 bases, with 20 bases separating them.

V usage is TRBV7-2 and J usage is TRBJ1-1; a possible D gene is TRBD1 (6 bases). CDR1 SGHTA and CDR2 FQGNSA come from the germline V gene. The CDR3 sequence is 14 residues long. Trimming took 5 bases from V and 5 from J, leaving 15 bases between them. The CDR3 loop reads CASSPQGWGTEAFF. The CDR3 coding sequence is TGTGCCAGCAGCCCGCAGGGGTGGGGGACTGAAGCTTTCTTT.

Here the CDR3 DNA reads TGTGCCAGCAGCCTCCGTTCAAGCGGGAGGAACGAGCAGTACTTC. Protein product: CASSLRSSGRNEQYF. The rearrangement joins TRBV11-3 to TRBJ2-7; 9 bases are shared with TRBD2. Germline V gene data show CDR1 as SGHNT and CDR2 as YENEEA. The CDR3 spans 15 residues. Losses at the gene ends were 5 bases for V and 5 bases for J; bases not matched to a gene: 10. Using reference TRBV11-3 and TRBJ2-7 for the parts outside the CDR3, the full variable domain is EAGVVQSPRYKIIEKKQPVAFWCNPISGHNTLYWYLQNLGQGPELLIRYENEEAVDDSQLPKDRFSAERLKGVDSTLKIQPAELGDSAVYLCASSLRSSGRNEQYFGPGTRLTVT.

This chain connects TRBV11-2 to TRBJ2-1; D is perhaps TRBD1 (5 bases). V was cut by 7 bases and J by 9 bases, with 19 bases left in between. This CDR3 is built from 14 residues. CDR1 SGHAT and CDR2 FQNNGV come from the germline V gene. The CDR3 loop reads CASNPGHRQIEQFF. The CDR3 coding sequence is TGTGCCAGCAACCCCGGACATCGACAGATTGAGCAGTTCTTC. Variable domain in full (rest from reference TRBV11-2 and TRBJ2-1): EAGVAQSPRYKIIEKRQSVAFWCNPISGHATLYWYQQILGQGPKLLIQFQNNGVVDDSQLPKDRFSAERLKGVDSTLKIQPAKLEDSAVYLCASNPGHRQIEQFFGPGTRLTVL.

V and J are TRBV7-9 and TRBJ1-1, with D perhaps matching TRBD1 (5 bases). V was shortened by 3 bases and J by 1 base, with 9 bases between the two germline ends. Germline CDR1 SEHNR, CDR2 FQNEAQ (reference sequence). The CDR3 consists of 14 residues. DNA for the CDR3: TGTGCCAGCAGCTTCCAGGGTGGGAACACTGAAGCTTTCTTT. As protein: CASSFQGGNTEAFF.

Concerning this clone itself: This sample also contains other DNA sequences that code for the same CDR3. This rearrangement joins TRBV7-9 to TRBJ2-5; D perhaps matches TRBD2 (6 bases). V was cut by 3 bases and J by 3 bases, with 8 bases left in between. Germline CDR1 and CDR2: SEHNR and FQNEAQ (reference sequence). CDR3 size: 13 residues. CDR3 sequence: CASSLTGEETQYF. For the CDR3, the DNA is TGTGCCAGCAGCTTGACGGGAGAAGAGACCCAGTACTTC.

The chain employs TRBV2 and TRBJ2-1, with 12 bases identical to TRBD2. Germline loops: CDR1 SNHLY, CDR2 FYNNEI. V was clipped by 6 bases and J by 8 bases; unmatched bases: 8. The CDR3 spans 15 residues. Here the CDR3 DNA reads TGTGCCAGCAGCCTACTGGGACTAGCGGGCGATGAGCAGTTCTTC. Translation gives CASSLLGLAGDEQFF. The full variable domain, completed using reference TRBV2 and TRBJ2-1, is EPEVTQTPSHQVTQMGQEVILRCVPISNHLYFYWYRQILGQKVEFLVSFYNNEISEKSEIFDDQFSVERPDGSNFTLKIRSTKLEDSAMYFCASSLLGLAGDEQFFGPGTRLTVL.

This chain links TRBV30 with TRBJ1-6; no clear D. The CDR3 length is 14 residues. The V end lost 8 bases, the J end lost 0 bases, and 11 bases lay between the germline ends. The V gene's germline CDR1 is GTSNPN and CDR2 SVGIG (reference sequence). CDR3: CARGVSSYNSPLHF. The DNA for the CDR3 is TGTGCCCGTGGAGTTAGCTCCTATAATTCACCCCTCCACTTT.

J is TRBJ2-7 and V is TRBV29-1; TRBD2 matches 10 bases. CDR3 length equals 14 residues. The ends lost 5 bases at V and 4 bases at J; junction bases unmatched: 8. Germline V gives CDR1 SQVTM, CDR2 ANQGSEA. DNA of the CDR3: TGCAGCGTTTCATCTAGCGGGAGTAATTACGAGCAGTACTTC. Amino acids: CSVSSSGSNYEQYF.